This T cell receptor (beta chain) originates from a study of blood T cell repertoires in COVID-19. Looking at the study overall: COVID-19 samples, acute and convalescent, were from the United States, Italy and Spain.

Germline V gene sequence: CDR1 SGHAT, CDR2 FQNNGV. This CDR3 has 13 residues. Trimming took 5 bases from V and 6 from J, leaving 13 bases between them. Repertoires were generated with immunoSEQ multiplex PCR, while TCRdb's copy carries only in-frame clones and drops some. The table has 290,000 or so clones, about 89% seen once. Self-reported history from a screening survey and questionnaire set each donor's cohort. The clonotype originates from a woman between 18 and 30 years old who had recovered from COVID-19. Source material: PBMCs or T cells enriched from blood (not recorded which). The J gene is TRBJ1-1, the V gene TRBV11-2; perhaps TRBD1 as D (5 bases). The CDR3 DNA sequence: TGTGCCAGCAGCCCCCCCGGGGGAGCTGAAGCTTTCTTT. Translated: CASSPPGGAEAFF.